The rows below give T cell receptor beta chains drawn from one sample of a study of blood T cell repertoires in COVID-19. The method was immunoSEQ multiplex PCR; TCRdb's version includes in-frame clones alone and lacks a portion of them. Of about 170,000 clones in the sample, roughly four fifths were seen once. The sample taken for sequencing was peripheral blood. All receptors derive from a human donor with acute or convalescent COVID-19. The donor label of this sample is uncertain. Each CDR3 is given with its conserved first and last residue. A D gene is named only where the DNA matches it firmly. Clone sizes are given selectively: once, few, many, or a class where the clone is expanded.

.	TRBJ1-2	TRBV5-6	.	CASSPLQGMSNYGYTF	TGTGCCAGCAGCCCGCTACAGGGTATGAGTAACTATGGCTACACCTTC
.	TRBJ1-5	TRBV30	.	CAWAPSPNQPQHF	TGTGCCTGGGCCCCGAGCCCAAATCAGCCCCAGCATTTT
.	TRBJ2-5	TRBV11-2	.	CASSIGPGGASGTQYF	TGTGCCAGCAGCATCGGACCTGGGGGGGCTAGTGGGACCCAGTACTTC
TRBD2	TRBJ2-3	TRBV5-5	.	CASSSRGLAASTDTQYF	TGTGCCAGCAGCTCCCGAGGACTAGCGGCAAGCACAGATACGCAGTATTTT
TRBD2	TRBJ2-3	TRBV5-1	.	CASSLQGRASGPDTQYF	TGCGCCAGCAGCTTGCAGGGTCGGGCTAGCGGACCAGATACGCAGTATTTT
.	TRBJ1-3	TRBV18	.	CASSPSQERNTIYF	TGTGCCAGCTCACCGAGTCAGGAGCGGAACACCATATATTTT
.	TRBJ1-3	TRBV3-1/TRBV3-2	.	CASREKRNTIYF	TGTGCCAGCCGCGAGAAAAGAAACACCATATATTTT
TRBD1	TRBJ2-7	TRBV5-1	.	CASRGTATYEQYF	TGCGCCAGCAGAGGGACAGCTACCTACGAGCAGTACTTC
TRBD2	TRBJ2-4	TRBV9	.	CASSGLAGVSAKNIQYF	TGTGCCAGCAGCGGATTAGCGGGAGTTAGCGCCAAAAACATTCAGTACTTC
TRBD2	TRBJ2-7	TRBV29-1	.	CSVGRAGGYEQYF	TGCAGCGTTGGTCGAGCGGGAGGCTACGAGCAGTACTTC
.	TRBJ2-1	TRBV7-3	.	CASSSGLPYNEQFF	TGTGCCAGCAGCTCGGGACTCCCCTACAATGAGCAGTTCTTC
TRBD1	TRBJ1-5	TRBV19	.	CASRQSKTGVVGQPQHF	TGTGCCAGTAGACAATCAAAAACAGGGGTGGTGGGTCAGCCCCAGCATTTT
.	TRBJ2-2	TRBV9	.	CASSSPGELFF	TGTGCCAGCAGCTCCCCGGGGGAGCTGTTTTTT
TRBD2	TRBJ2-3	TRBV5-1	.	CASSPNSGDLSTDTQYF	TGCGCCAGCAGCCCGAATAGCGGGGACCTTTCCACAGATACGCAGTATTTT
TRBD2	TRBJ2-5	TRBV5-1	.	CASSLEGLETETQYF	TGCGCCAGCAGCTTGGAGGGACTAGAAACCGAGACCCAGTACTTC
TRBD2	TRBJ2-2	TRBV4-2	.	CASRRSGTSGHTGELFF	TGTGCCAGCAGACGCTCCGGGACTAGCGGACACACCGGGGAGCTGTTTTTT
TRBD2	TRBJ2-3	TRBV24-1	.	CATSDPSGAPTDTQYF	TGTGCCACCAGTGACCCAAGCGGGGCCCCCACAGATACGCAGTATTTT
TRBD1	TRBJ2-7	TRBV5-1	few	CASSVTGSYEQYF	TGCGCCAGCAGCGTGACAGGGTCCTACGAGCAGTACTTC
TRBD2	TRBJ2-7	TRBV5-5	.	CASSLGLAGSSYEQYF	TGTGCCAGCAGCTTGGGGCTAGCGGGTTCCTCCTACGAGCAGTACTTC
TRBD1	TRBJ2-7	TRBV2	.	CASRQGVSYEQYF	TGTGCCAGCCGACAGGGTGTATCCTACGAGCAGTACTTC
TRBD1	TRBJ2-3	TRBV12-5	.	CASGPGQLTDTQYF	TGTGCTAGTGGCCCGGGACAGCTCACAGATACGCAGTATTTT
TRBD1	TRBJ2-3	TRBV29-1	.	CSVEGSRGTDTQYF	TGCAGCGTTGAAGGATCCAGGGGGACAGATACGCAGTATTTT
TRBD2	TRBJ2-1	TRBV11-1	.	CASRSSSRAGEQFF	TGTGCCAGCAGGTCCTCGTCTCGAGCGGGGGAACAGTTCTTC
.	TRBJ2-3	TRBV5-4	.	CASSPHRQELTDTQYF	TGTGCCAGCAGCCCTCATCGACAGGAACTCACAGATACGCAGTATTTT
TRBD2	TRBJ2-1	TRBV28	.	CASTLGLAGGNEQFF	TGTGCCAGCACCCTGGGACTAGCGGGAGGTAATGAGCAGTTCTTC
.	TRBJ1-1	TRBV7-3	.	CASRSRVSGTEAFF	TGTGCCAGCAGATCCCGGGTTTCCGGCACTGAAGCTTTCTTT
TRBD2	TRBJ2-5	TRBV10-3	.	CAISELAGGLVTQYF	TGTGCCATCAGTGAGTTAGCGGGGGGGCTGGTGACCCAGTACTTC
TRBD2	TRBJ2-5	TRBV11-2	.	CASSLRGGAETQYF	TGTGCCAGCAGCCTCCGGGGGGGCGCTGAGACCCAGTACTTC
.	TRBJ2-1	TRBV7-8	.	CASSLTSGEQFF	TGTGCCAGCAGCTTAACGTCCGGTGAGCAGTTCTTC
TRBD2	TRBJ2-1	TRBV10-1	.	CASSERLAGAASSYNEQFF	TGCGCCAGCAGTGAGCGTCTAGCGGGGGCCGCTAGCTCCTACAATGAGCAGTTCTTC
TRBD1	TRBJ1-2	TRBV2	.	CASSGDRDYGYTF	TGTGCCAGCAGTGGGGACAGAGACTATGGCTACACCTTC
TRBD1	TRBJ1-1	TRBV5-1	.	CASSSNGQGEAFF	TGCGCCAGCAGCTCAAACGGACAGGGAGAAGCTTTCTTT
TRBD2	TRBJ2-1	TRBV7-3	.	CASSSILGLAGGPTMKQFF	TGTGCCAGCAGCTCGATCCTCGGACTAGCGGGGGGGCCTACAATGAAGCAGTTCTTC
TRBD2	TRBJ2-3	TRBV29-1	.	CSVEPGLAGGRTQYF	TGCAGCGTGGAACCGGGACTAGCGGGGGGGAGGACGCAGTATTTT
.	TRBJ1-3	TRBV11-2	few	CASSFRGLSGNTIYF	TGTGCCAGCAGCTTTAGGGGCCTCTCTGGAAACACCATATATTTT
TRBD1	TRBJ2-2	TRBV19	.	CASSTGTGALPGELFF	TGTGCCAGTAGTACTGGGACAGGGGCCCTTCCCGGGGAGCTGTTTTTT
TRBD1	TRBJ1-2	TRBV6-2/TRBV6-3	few	CASSYSDPSGQGGYGYTF	TGTGCCAGCAGTTACTCTGACCCCTCGGGACAGGGTGGCTATGGCTACACCTTC
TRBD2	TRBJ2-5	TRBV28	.	CASSLSLLAGGKETQYF	TGTGCCAGCAGTTTATCGCTACTAGCGGGAGGAAAGGAGACCCAGTACTTC
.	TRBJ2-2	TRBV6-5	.	CASNRVRANTGELFF	TGTGCCAGCAATAGGGTCAGGGCGAACACCGGGGAGCTGTTTTTT
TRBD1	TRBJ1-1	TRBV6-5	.	CASSYPRQGARTEAFF	TGTGCCAGCAGTTACCCGCGACAGGGGGCGCGCACTGAAGCTTTCTTT
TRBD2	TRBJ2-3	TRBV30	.	CAWSMGGYLAGVSDTQYF	TGTGCCTGGAGTATGGGGGGATACCTGGCGGGGGTATCAGATACGCAGTATTTT
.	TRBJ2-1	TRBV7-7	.	CASSPFSGTPNNEQFF	TGTGCCAGCAGCCCCTTCTCCGGGACTCCTAACAATGAGCAGTTCTTC
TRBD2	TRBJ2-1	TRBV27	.	CASQLRPRGDSYNEQFF	TGTGCCAGCCAATTAAGACCGCGGGGGGACTCCTACAATGAGCAGTTCTTC
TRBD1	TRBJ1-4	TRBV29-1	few	CSAGTGEGEKLFF	TGCAGCGCTGGGACAGGGGAAGGTGAAAAACTGTTTTTT
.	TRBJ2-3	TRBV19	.	CASSMAAVITDTQYF	TGTGCCAGTAGTATGGCAGCGGTGATCACAGATACGCAGTATTTT